Below, 11 T cell receptor beta chains from the same sample are listed, as sequenced in a study of tissue T cells after allogeneic stem cell transplantation (dated 2022 in TCRdb). What this sample's time point label stands for: mouse harvest day 7 after allogeneic transplant. Mouse grafts consisting of 10^7 T-cell-depleted bone marrow cells combined with 10^6 splenic CD5+ T cells were administered by tail vein injection. Libraries were prepared through the immunoSEQ multiplex PCR assay. The table comes from immuneACCESS by way of TCRdb, which keeps in-frame sequences with V and J called. Part of the clones is missing from these tables; in studies checked, under half for an unresolved V gene and the rest for unknown reasons. The sample table lists thousands of clones, about three fifths of them with a count of one. About 26% of the sample is in the top ten clones. Sequencing was done on a sample of spleen. The receptors here all came from a female BALB/c mouse given C57BL/6 T cells with graft-versus-host disease after an allogeneic hematopoietic cell transplant.

A word on this clone: Genes here carry mouse names. Read sequence stops 1 residue before the CDR3 end, and the germline J gene provides the missing end. The genes are TRBV13-1 and TRBJ1-1; TRBD1 matches at 7 bases. Germline V lookup: CDR1 NSHNY, CDR2 SYGAGN. This CDR3 is built from 14 residues. V gave up 5 bases and J gave up 0 bases; unmatched junction bases: 4. CDR3 bases read: TGTGCCAGCAGCTCAGGGGGGCCAAACACAGAAGTCTTC. Translating it yields CASSSGGPNTEVF. From start to end, the CDR3 is CASSSGGPNTEVFF.

Concerning this clone: Gene and germline names: mouse. The read is 1 residue too short to cover the CDR3 end, so that end is filled in from the germline J gene. This rearrangement joins TRBV13-1 to TRBJ2-1; D gene unclear. The CDR3 runs to 13 residues. The V end lost 2 bases, the J end lost 4 bases, and 7 bases lay between the germline ends. Germline assignment: CDR1 NSHNY and CDR2 SYGAGN. The sequenced CDR3 bases are TGTGCCAGCAGTGAAACACAATATGCTGAGCAGTTC. This gives the protein CASSETQYAEQF. The whole CDR3 is CASSETQYAEQFF.

As to this clone: Gene names are mouse gene names. The read ends 1 residue early relative to the CDR3; the germline J gene fills the gap. V is TRBV26 and J is TRBJ2-3, with no clear D. V gave up 0 bases and J gave up 1 base, with 11 bases separating them. Germline assignment: CDR1 KGHPV and CDR2 FQNQEV (reference sequence). This CDR3 is built from 16 residues. The CDR3 is CASSLSTWYGAETLYF. The sequenced CDR3 bases are TGTGCCAGCAGTCTGTCGACTTGGTATGGTGCAGAAACGCTGTAT.

As to this clone: Genes and germline come from the mouse. Read coverage stops 1 residue before the CDR3 terminus; the germline J gene supplies the remainder. The chain links TRBV19 to TRBJ1-4, with 8 positions matching TRBD1. J lost 3 bases, V lost 5 bases, and 3 bases had no gene match. The CDR3 spans 14 residues. The germline gives CDR1 FNHDT, CDR2 SITEND (reference sequence). The CDR3 bases that were read are TGTGCCAGCAGATGGACAGGGCCCAACGAAAGATTATTT. Translated, it gives CASRWTGPNERLF. The CDR3 reads in full as CASRWTGPNERLFF.

A note on this clone: The listed genes are named as in mouse. With the read ending 1 residue before the CDR3 end, the germline J gene is used to fill in that end. The chain couples TRBV29 to TRBJ2-7; 8 bases are a match to TRBD2. After removal of 4 bases from V and 7 bases from J, the junction contained 6 bases not matched to a gene. Germline CDR1 MSHET, CDR2 SYDVDS. CDR3 length: 13 amino acids. The CDR3 is CASSSGLAGEQYF. CDR3 DNA (partial): TGTGCTAGCAGTTCGGGACTGGCGGGGGAACAGTAC.

Relative to its sample, this clone is large. Gene names refer to mouse genes. The read ends 1 residue early relative to the CDR3; the germline J gene fills the gap. The chain has TRBV1 and TRBJ1-4; TRBD1 might be the D (6 bases). This CDR3 is built from 15 residues. Per germline, CDR1 NSQYPW and CDR2 LRSPGD (reference sequence). V was shortened by 4 bases and J by 0 bases, with 9 bases between the two germline ends. CDR3 loop: CTCSEGHLSNERLFF. CDR3 bases read: TGCACCTGCAGTGAGGGACATCTTTCCAACGAAAGATTATTT.

Note on this clone: The genes are named according to mouse. The read terminates 1 residue before the CDR3 end, so the remaining end is supplied by the germline J gene. The chain uses TRBV26 and TRBJ1-4; no firm D call. The CDR3 has 15 residues. The V gene lost 3 bases and the J gene lost 0 bases, with 8 bases spanning the gap. From germline, CDR1 is KGHPV and CDR2 FQNQEV (reference sequence). Partial CDR3 DNA: TGTGCCAGCAGTCTTGGTCCAATTTCCAACGAAAGATTATTT. Translated: CASSLGPISNERLF. The whole CDR3 protein is CASSLGPISNERLFF.

In the case of this clone: The genes are named according to mouse. The read halts 1 residue ahead of the CDR3 end, with the missing end drawn from the germline J gene. This chain joins TRBV19 and TRBJ2-2; D call uncertain. The CDR3 sequence is 13 residues long. V lost 1 base and J 0 bases, leaving 1 base between the germline ends. Germline V gene lookup returns CDR1 FNHDT and CDR2 SITEND (reference sequence). The CDR3 reads CASSISNTGQLYF. Incomplete CDR3 DNA: TGTGCCAGCAGTATATCAAACACCGGGCAGCTCTAC.

To note about this clone: Gene names are mouse gene names. The CDR3 goes on 1 residue after the read ends, and that part is filled in from the germline J gene. The chain links TRBV30 to TRBJ2-1; D is perhaps TRBD2 (7 bases). The CDR3 extends over 13 amino acids. CDR1 and CDR2 from the germline V gene are SQVVS and ANEGSEA. Between the trimmed V and J ends, which lost 5 bases and 3 bases, there was a span of 11 bases. The covered CDR3 bases are TGTAGTTCTCCTGGGGGCCCCTATGCTGAGCAGTTC. Its translation: CSSPGGPYAEQF. The entire CDR3 protein reads CSSPGGPYAEQFF. The whole variable domain, remainder taken from reference TRBV30 and TRBJ2-1, is SVLLYQKPNRDICQSGTSLKIQCVADSQVVSMFWYQQFQEQSLMLMATANEGSEATYESGFTKDKFPISRPNLTFSTLTVNNARPGDSSIYFCSSPGGPYAEQFFGPGTRLTVL.

As concerns this clone: Mouse germline and gene names are used. The read finishes 1 residue shy of the CDR3 end, and the germline J gene is used to complete it. J is TRBJ2-2 and V is TRBV20; the match to TRBD1 covers 8 bases. In germline, CDR1 is GFQATS, CDR2 STVNSAI. The CDR3 length is 14 residues. Trimming removed 5 bases from V and 0 bases from J; junction bases left unmatched: 2. CDR3 protein: CGAGTGANTGQLYF. The part of the CDR3 DNA that was read is TGTGGTGCTGGGACAGGAGCAAACACCGGGCAGCTCTAC.

Turning to this clone: Mouse gene names and germline throughout. The DNA ends 1 residue before the CDR3 does, and the rest of the CDR3 is filled in from the germline J gene. The chain joins TRBV4 to TRBJ1-6, with D possibly being TRBD1 (5 bases). TRBJ1-6 is annotated as an ORF whose role is uncertain. Per germline, CDR1 LGHDT and CDR2 YNNKQL (reference sequence). The V gene lost 3 bases and the J gene lost 3 bases, with 9 bases spanning the gap. This CDR3 has 15 amino acids. The DNA read from the CDR3 is TGTGCCAGCAGCTACGCTCAGGGCTATAATTCGCCCCTCTAC. This translates into CASSYAQGYNSPLY. The CDR3 as a whole reads CASSYAQGYNSPLYF.